The T cell receptor beta chain under discussion was sequenced for a study of T cells after yellow fever vaccination. Findings and caveats of the study: One caveat is that FACS-sorted repertoires could contain abundant clonotypes contaminating from the bulk population.

This CDR3 is built from 13 residues. CDR1 is MNHNS, CDR2 SASEGT, per germline. Trimming took 6 bases from V and 0 from J, leaving 8 bases between them. This clonotype has more than one count but fewer than ten. Its specificity is unknown. TCR cDNA was made by 5'RACE template switching, adding a universal primer site and UMIs. One entry per CDR3 protein results from TCRdb running MiXCR on the 5' RACE reads. The sample shows roughly 520,000 distinct CDR3 sequences, 21% of them seen only once. Sequences were derived from PBMCs, sampled roughly 20 days after the first yellow fever vaccination. V gene TRBV6-1 combines with J gene TRBJ1-1; D ambiguous. The sequence came from a man between 18 and 35 years old who received the YFV17D yellow fever vaccine. The chain's CDR3 is CASRATVNTEAFF. CDR3 nucleotides: TGTGCCAGCAGGGCCACAGTGAACACTGAAGCTTTCTTT.